This T cell receptor beta chain was profiled in a study of T cell repertoires in breast cancer. Concerning this clonotype: Its antigen is still unknown. The junction departs from the called germline gene at one end, perhaps through a read error.

Whole-study findings and limits: Tumor-involved sentinel lymph nodes shared about fourfold more TCRs with matched tumors than tumor-free nodes (about 7.7% versus 2%). Possibly tumor-specific: roughly 20 TCR pairs in seven or more tumors, rare in control blood.

Unpaired genes were suppressed by blocking oligonucleotides during a second nested PCR. From the emulsion pairing reads, TCRdb called clonotypes with MiXCR, one entry per CDR3 protein. The data contain tens of thousands of distinct CDR3 sequences, 45% to 50% of them singletons. Primers covering all TCR V genes were used in emulsion RT-PCR on CD8+ T cells. Material: CD8+ T cells. The source of this sequence is a pool of human donors with breast cancer or a healthy control (not recorded which).

The CDR3 sequence is CASSQDGRGLNEQLF. As DNA, the CDR3 is TGCGCCAGCAGCCAAGATGGCAGGGGGCTGAATGAGCAGCTCTTC. The chain employs TRBV4-1 and TRBJ2-1, with 8 bases matching TRBD1. Germline V gene lookup returns CDR1 MGHRA and CDR2 YSYEKL. The CDR3 is made up of 15 amino acids.